This passage covers 6 T cell receptor beta chains from one sample sequenced in a study of siplizumab effects on memory and regulatory T cells. Only in-frame clones appear in the TCRdb table, and some are missing; sequencing was by immunoSEQ multiplex PCR. This sample yields about 63,000 clones, of which roughly 80% are seen a single time; approximately 3.8% belongs to the top ten. The sample was memory CD4+ T cells sorted from blood. Receptors originate from a human donor in good health.

This sequence joins TRBV30 and TRBJ2-5; 7 bases fit TRBD2. Unmatched junction bases numbered 3, after V lost 0 bases and J lost 2 bases. The germline CDR1 and CDR2 sequences are GTSNPN and SVGIG (reference sequence). CDR3 length: 14 amino acids. This chain's CDR3 is CAWSVGGKQETQYF. The CDR3 coding sequence is TGTGCCTGGAGTGTGGGAGGGAAACAAGAGACCCAGTACTTC.

V is TRBV15 and J is TRBJ2-1; no clear D. CDR1 and CDR2 (germline): LNHNV, YYDKDF (reference sequence). V dropped 0 bases and J dropped 1 base, with 7 bases sitting between them. The length of the CDR3 is 15 residues. The CDR3 DNA reads TGTGCCACCAGCAGAGATCGGGCTTCCTACAATGAGCAGTTCTTC. It is translated as CATSRDRASYNEQFF.

The chain employs TRBV23-1 and TRBJ1-2; D is undetermined. TRBV23-1 is labeled an ORF, and its function is uncertain. The CDR3 has 17 amino acids. V dropped 1 base and J dropped 6 bases, with 21 bases sitting between them. The CDR3 DNA is TGCGCCAGCAGTCAATTGCCTCGATGGCAATATGACGATGGCTACACCTTC. Translating gives CASSQLPRWQYDDGYTF.

The gene calls are TRBV6-5 and TRBJ2-3, with 10 bases fitting TRBD2. V gave up 2 bases and J gave up 5 bases; unmatched junction bases: 7. This CDR3 is built from 16 residues. Germline CDR1 reads MNHEY; CDR2 reads SVGAGI. Written as DNA, the CDR3 is TGTGCCAGCAGTTACCAAGCGGGGGGGCCTGTAGATACGCAGTATTTT. Protein product: CASSYQAGGPVDTQYF.

V and J are TRBV6-5 and TRBJ2-1; perhaps TRBD2 as D (5 bases). V was cut by 7 bases and J by 7 bases, with 17 bases left in between. CDR1 and CDR2 (germline): MNHEY, SVGAGI. The CDR3 is 14 amino acids. CDR3 in DNA: TGTGCCAGCATGGATGCAGCGAGAGGGAATGAGCAGTTCTTC. Protein sequence: CASMDAARGNEQFF.

In its sample, this clone was seen a few times. The genes are TRBV27 and TRBJ2-7; 9 bases are a match to TRBD2. The CDR3 runs 15 residues. The germline gives CDR1 MNHEY, CDR2 SMNVEV (reference sequence). The junction had 2 bases not matched to a gene; V was cut back by 2 bases and J by 0 bases. CDR3 DNA sequence: TGTGCCAGCAGTTTAGCTAGCGGGATCTCCTACGAGCAGTACTTC. Translating it yields CASSLASGISYEQYF.